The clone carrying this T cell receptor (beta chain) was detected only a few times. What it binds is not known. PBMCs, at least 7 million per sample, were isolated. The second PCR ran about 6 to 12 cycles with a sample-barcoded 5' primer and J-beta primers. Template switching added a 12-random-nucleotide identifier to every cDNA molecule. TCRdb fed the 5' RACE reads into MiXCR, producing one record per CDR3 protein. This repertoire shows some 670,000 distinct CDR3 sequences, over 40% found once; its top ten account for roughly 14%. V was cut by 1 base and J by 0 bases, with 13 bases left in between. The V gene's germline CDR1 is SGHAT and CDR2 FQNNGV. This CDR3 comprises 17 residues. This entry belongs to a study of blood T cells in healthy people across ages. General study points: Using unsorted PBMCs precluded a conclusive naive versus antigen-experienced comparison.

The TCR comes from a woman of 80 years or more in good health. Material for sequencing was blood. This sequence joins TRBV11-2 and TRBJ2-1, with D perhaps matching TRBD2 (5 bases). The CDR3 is CASSLVGLLSSYNEQFF. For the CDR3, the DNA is TGTGCCAGCAGCTTAGTTGGACTCCTGAGCTCCTACAATGAGCAGTTCTTC.